These 21 T cell receptor beta chains originate from one sample sequenced in a study of T cells in Graves' hyperthyroidism and ophthalmopathy. Regions amplified from RNA transcripts were the TCR beta CDR3 regions. The HTBI primer set served for first-round RT-PCR of the TCR CDR3. TCRdb processed the multiplex PCR reads anew with MiXCR; each CDR3 protein has one entry. The table shows a few hundred thousand distinct CDR3 sequences, with more than 15% occurring only once. Input material: blood. These receptor sequences come from a woman in her forties with Graves' ophthalmopathy.

V is TRBV27 and J is TRBJ2-7, with 16 nucleotides matching TRBD2. This CDR3 has 14 amino acids. Germline CDR1 MNHEY, CDR2 SMNVEV (reference sequence). V dropped 8 bases and J dropped 6; count of bases not matched to a gene: 4. The CDR3 loop reads CASGTSGRAVEQYF. The CDR3 DNA sequence: TGTGCCAGCGGGACTAGCGGGAGGGCCGTCGAGCAGTACTTC.

V and J are TRBV28 and TRBJ1-3; unclear D gene. The CDR3 sequence is 15 residues long. Per the germline V gene, CDR1 is MDHEN and CDR2 is SYDVKM. V was pared by 3 bases and J by 0 bases, with 9 bases between. The CDR3 nucleotides are TGTGCCAGCAGTTTCCGCCCGCCCTCTGGAAACACCATATATTTT. This sequence encodes CASSFRPPSGNTIYF. Full variable domain (remainder filled in from reference TRBV28 and TRBJ1-3): DVKVTQSSRYLVKRTGEKVFLECVQDMDHENMFWYRQDPGLGLRLIYFSYDVKMKEKGDIPEGYSVSREKKERFSLILESASTNQTSMYLCASSFRPPSGNTIYFGEGSWLTVV.

The table lists this clonotype with a few counts. The chain is built from TRBV10-3 and TRBJ1-6; the match to TRBD1 covers 9 bases. The CDR3 has 11 amino acids. Germline CDR1 reads ENHRY; CDR2 reads SYGVKD. V dropped 10 bases and J dropped 15; count of bases not matched to a gene: 7. DNA for the CDR3: TGTGCCAGCGGACAGGGGCAGGACCTCCACTTT. Its translation is CASGQGQDLHF.

This clonotype was observed many times. This chain joins TRBV27 and TRBJ1-2; 7 bases are shared with TRBD1. The CDR3 sequence is 15 residues long. Germline V gene data show CDR1 as MNHEY and CDR2 as SMNVEV (reference sequence). V was clipped by 0 bases and J by 8 bases; unmatched bases: 9. CDR3 region: CASSLSATGREGYTF. The CDR3 DNA follows: TGTGCCAGCAGTTTATCCGCGACAGGGCGAGAGGGCTACACCTTC.

This chain links TRBV6-6 with TRBJ1-1; maybe TRBD1 (6 bases). The CDR3 length is 15 residues. Germline CDR1 MNHNY, CDR2 SVGAGI (reference sequence). The V and J ends lost 0 bases and 0 bases respectively, with 8 bases between them. CDR3 DNA: TGTGCCAGCAGTTACTCGAGGACAGTGAACACTGAAGCTTTCTTT. Amino acid sequence: CASSYSRTVNTEAFF.

The table lists this clonotype with a few counts. The chain couples TRBV12-3 or TRBV12-4 to TRBJ2-5, with a tentative D call TRBD2 (6 bases). The ends were cut back, 5 bases at V and 5 bases at J, with 21 bases in the middle. The CDR3 runs to 16 residues. This CDR3 reads CASSPGLSQSKETQYF. DNA for the CDR3: TGTGCCAGCAGTCCAGGACTATCCCAAAGTAAGGAGACCCAGTACTTC.

In its sample, this clonotype was seen many times. CDR3 nucleotide sequence: TGTGCCAGCAGCCCACAGTGGGGGCAGACATCCTCTGGCTACACCTTC. It is translated as CASSPQWGQTSSGYTF. This sequence joins TRBV3-1 and TRBJ1-2; perhaps TRBD1 as D (6 bases). Deletions cut 4 bases from V and 7 bases from J, with 22 bases between. Looked up from germline, CDR1 is LGHDT and CDR2 is YNNKEL (reference sequence). The CDR3 consists of 16 residues.

In this sample, this clonotype turned up many times. This sequence joins TRBV6-1 and TRBJ2-3; no clear D. V was pared by 6 bases and J by 2 bases, with 15 bases between. Germline assignment: CDR1 MNHNS and CDR2 SASEGT. The CDR3 has 15 amino acids. For the CDR3, the DNA is TGTGCCAGCAGACCCCATGCGGAAAACACAGATACGCAGTATTTT. This gives the protein CASRPHAENTDTQYF.

In this sample, this clonotype turned up many times. The chain joins TRBV6-2 or TRBV6-3 to TRBJ2-5; D perhaps matches TRBD2 (5 bases). V lost 6 bases and J lost 2, with 13 bases in between. There are 14 residues in the CDR3. CDR1 is MNHEY, CDR2 SVGEGT, per germline. CDR3 sequence: CASSTGSGQETQYF. In nucleotides, the CDR3 is TGTGCCAGCAGCACCGGCAGCGGACAAGAGACCCAGTACTTC.

The chain is built from TRBV30 and TRBJ1-4; D is perhaps TRBD1 (5 bases). Trimming pared 7 bases from V and 4 bases from J, leaving 13 bases between. Germline assignment: CDR1 GTSNPN and CDR2 SVGIG (reference sequence). This CDR3 has 13 residues. The CDR3 bases are TGTGCCTCCAGCCGGGACTTTAATGAAAAACTGTTTTTT. This gives the protein CASSRDFNEKLFF.

The sample holds many counts of this clonotype. The gene calls are TRBV7-8 and TRBJ2-3; a weak D match, TRBD1 (5 bases). This CDR3 has 20 amino acids. V was clipped by 5 bases and J by 1 base, with 28 bases between them. Germline CDR1 and CDR2: SGHVS and FQNEAQ. CDR3 region: CASSPRASGHKVPRTDTQYF. Written as DNA, the CDR3 is TGTGCCAGCAGCCCTAGGGCGTCAGGACACAAGGTCCCCCGCACAGATACGCAGTATTTT.

This chain links TRBV6-2 or TRBV6-3 with TRBJ1-3; D not resolved. Germline loops: CDR1 MNHEY, CDR2 SVGEGT. This CDR3 spans 16 amino acids. The germline V and J ends were trimmed by 2 bases and 0 bases, with 11 bases remaining between them. This CDR3 is CASSYGRTLSGNTIYF. DNA of the CDR3: TGTGCCAGCAGTTACGGGAGAACTCTCTCTGGAAACACCATATATTTT.

The chain carries TRBV19 and TRBJ1-5, with D unresolved. CDR3 length equals 12 residues. The germline V gene encodes CDR1 LNHDA and CDR2 SQIVND (reference sequence). Trimming shortened V by 2 bases and J by 9 bases, and 8 bases separated the two germline ends. The CDR3 protein is CASSIIVGPQHF. The CDR3 nucleotides read TGTGCCAGTAGTATAATAGTCGGGCCCCAGCATTTT.

Details on this clonotype: A much more abundant neighbour one base away suggests this may be a read error. This rearrangement joins TRBV7-9 to TRBJ2-1; D not resolved. CDR3 length: 15 residues. Trimming left V 1 base short and J 6 bases short, with 13 bases between. Germline loops: CDR1 SEHNR, CDR2 FQNEAQ (reference sequence). The CDR3 DNA reads TGTGCCAGCAGCTTAGGGGGTCCCATCTCCAATGAGCAGTTCTTC. It translates to CASSLGGPISNEQFF.

The chain couples TRBV11-1 to TRBJ2-1; 7 nucleotides agree with TRBD1. With V trimmed by 6 bases and J by 2 bases, 10 bases remained unmatched. Germline CDR1 is SGHAT and CDR2 is FQDESV (reference sequence). The CDR3 consists of 16 residues. The chain's CDR3 is CASRQITGVPYNEQFF. The CDR3 DNA reads TGTGCCAGCAGGCAGATCACAGGGGTCCCCTACAATGAGCAGTTCTTC. Looking up the rest from reference TRBV11-1 and TRBJ2-1 gives the full variable domain: EAEVAQSPRYKITEKSQAVAFWCDPISGHATLYWYRQILGQGPELLVQFQDESVVDDSQLPKDRFSAERLKGVDSTLKIQPAELGDSAMYLCASRQITGVPYNEQFFGPGTRLTVL.

This clonotype was seen ten or more times. J is TRBJ1-1 and V is TRBV20-1, with a tentative D call TRBD1 (5 bases). CDR1 DFQATT and CDR2 SNEGSKA come from the germline V gene (reference sequence). V gave up 0 bases and J gave up 6 bases, with 17 bases separating them. The CDR3 sequence is 15 residues long. Here the CDR3 reads CSARDVGRENAEAFF. The CDR3 nucleotides are TGCAGTGCTAGAGATGTGGGCAGGGAGAATGCTGAAGCTTTCTTT.

This rearrangement joins TRBV19 to TRBJ2-3, with 8 bases aligning to TRBD2. This CDR3 is 14 amino acids long. The germline V gene has CDR1 LNHDA and CDR2 SQIVND (reference sequence). The trim removed 3 bases at V and 1 base at J, leaving 0 bases unmatched. In DNA form, the CDR3 reads TGTGCCAGTAGTATCGGGGGGGGCACAGATACGCAGTATTTT. This codes for CASSIGGGTDTQYF.

The table lists this clonotype with a few counts. The chain recombines TRBV20-1 with TRBJ2-1, with TRBD2 matching 10 bases. CDR1 is DFQATT, CDR2 SNEGSKA, per germline (reference sequence). The V and J ends lost 3 bases and 6 bases, in that order; junction bases with no gene match: 8. The CDR3 length is 15 residues. CDR3 protein: CSARAGTSELNEQFF. For the CDR3, the DNA is TGCAGTGCTAGGGCCGGGACTAGCGAGCTCAATGAGCAGTTCTTC.

The V call is TRBV6-2 or TRBV6-3, the J call TRBJ2-3, with no clear D. V was pared by 5 bases and J by 3 bases, with 27 bases between. In germline, CDR1 is MNHEY, CDR2 SVGEGT. The CDR3 contains 19 residues. In nucleotides, the CDR3 is TGTGCCAGCAGTCCTCCCCTCCAACCTTATGATTCACGGACAGATACGCAGTATTTT. Its translation: CASSPPLQPYDSRTDTQYF.

This clonotype was counted a few times. The chain couples TRBV27 to TRBJ1-1, with TRBD1 identical over 7 bases. CDR3 size: 14 residues. The germline V gene has CDR1 MNHEY and CDR2 SMNVEV (reference sequence). V shed 3 bases, J shed 3 bases, and the junction held 4 bases outside the gene matches. CDR3 sequence: CASSFRQGHTEAFF. The DNA for the CDR3 is TGTGCCAGCAGTTTCAGACAGGGACACACTGAAGCTTTCTTT.

This clonotype was detected only a few times. This rearrangement joins TRBV19 to TRBJ1-5; 7 bases align to TRBD1. Germline values: CDR1 LNHDA, CDR2 SQIVND (reference sequence). CDR3 length equals 16 residues. Trimming at V came to 9 bases and at J to 7 bases, leaving 18 bases not matched to a gene. CDR3 sequence: CASTHRATGERQPQHF. CDR3 coding DNA: TGTGCCAGCACACATCGGGCTACAGGGGAACGCCAGCCCCAGCATTTT.